This T cell receptor beta chain was recovered during a study of blood T cell repertoires in COVID-19. Overall study: COVID-19 samples, acute and convalescent, were from the United States, Italy and Spain. T cells, B-cell-depleted T cells, or PBMCs provided the cDNA or gDNA that served as material.

As processed by the authors: Reference gene primer amplification gave nucleated cell count estimates. This table comes from immunoSEQ multiplex PCR, and its TCRdb copy is limited to in-frame clones, with some not included. D and trimming were read from the DNA, whereas the V and J calls and clone size are those reported in that table. The data show about 55,000 clones, 80% to 90% seen once. The CDR3 contains 17 residues. In germline, CDR1 is MNHNS, CDR2 SASEGT. V was cut by 0 bases and J by 1 base, with 10 bases left in between. Sequencing was done on a sample of peripheral blood. The receptor comes from a man at least 80 years old with acute or convalescent COVID-19. This chain links TRBV6-1 with TRBJ2-6; D is perhaps TRBD1 (6 bases). CDR3 DNA: TGTGCCAGCAGTGAAGCACGTACAGGGTCTGGGGCCAACGTCCTGACTTTC. Translating it yields CASSEARTGSGANVLTF.